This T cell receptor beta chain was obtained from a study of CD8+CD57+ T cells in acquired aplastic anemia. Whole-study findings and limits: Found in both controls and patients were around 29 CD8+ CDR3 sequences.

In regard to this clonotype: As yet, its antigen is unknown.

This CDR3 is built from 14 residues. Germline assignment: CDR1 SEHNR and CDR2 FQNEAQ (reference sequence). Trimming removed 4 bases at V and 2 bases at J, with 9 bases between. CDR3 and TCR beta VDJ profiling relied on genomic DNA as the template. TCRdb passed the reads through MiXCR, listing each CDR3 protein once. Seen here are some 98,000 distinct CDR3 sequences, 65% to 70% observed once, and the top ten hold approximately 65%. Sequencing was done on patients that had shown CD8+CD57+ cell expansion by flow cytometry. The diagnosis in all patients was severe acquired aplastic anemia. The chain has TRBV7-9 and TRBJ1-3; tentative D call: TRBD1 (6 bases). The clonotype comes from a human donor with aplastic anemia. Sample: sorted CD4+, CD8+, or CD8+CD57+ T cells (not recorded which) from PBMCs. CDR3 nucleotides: TGTGCCAGCAGCTCGTGGGACACTGGAAACACCATATATTTT. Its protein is CASSSWDTGNTIYF.